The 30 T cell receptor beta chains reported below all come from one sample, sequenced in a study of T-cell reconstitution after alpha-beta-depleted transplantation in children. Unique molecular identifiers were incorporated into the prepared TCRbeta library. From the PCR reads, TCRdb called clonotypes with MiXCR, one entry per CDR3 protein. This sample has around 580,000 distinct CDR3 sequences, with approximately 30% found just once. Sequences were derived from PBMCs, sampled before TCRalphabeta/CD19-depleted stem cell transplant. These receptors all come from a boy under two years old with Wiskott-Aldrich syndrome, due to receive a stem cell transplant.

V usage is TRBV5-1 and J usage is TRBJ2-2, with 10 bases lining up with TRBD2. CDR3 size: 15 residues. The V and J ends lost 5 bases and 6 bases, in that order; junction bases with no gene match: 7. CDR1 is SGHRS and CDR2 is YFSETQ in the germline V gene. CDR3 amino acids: CASRPTSGWAGELFF. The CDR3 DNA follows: TGCGCCAGCAGACCGACTAGCGGGTGGGCCGGGGAGCTGTTTTTT.

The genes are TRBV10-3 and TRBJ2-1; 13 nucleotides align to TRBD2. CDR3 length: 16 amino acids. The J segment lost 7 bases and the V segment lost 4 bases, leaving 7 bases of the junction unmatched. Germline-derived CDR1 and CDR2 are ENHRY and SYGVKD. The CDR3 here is CAISATSGRVSNEQFF. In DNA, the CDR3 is TGTGCCATCAGTGCCACTAGCGGGAGGGTTTCGAATGAGCAGTTCTTC.

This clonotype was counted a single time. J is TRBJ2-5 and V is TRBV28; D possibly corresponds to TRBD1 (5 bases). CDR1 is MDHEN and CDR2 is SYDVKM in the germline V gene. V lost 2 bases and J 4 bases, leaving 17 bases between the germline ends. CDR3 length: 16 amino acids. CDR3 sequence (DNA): TGTGCCAGCAGTTTAATGGGCCAGGGCGTTGGAGAGACCCAGTACTTC. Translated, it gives CASSLMGQGVGETQYF.

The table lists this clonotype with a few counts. The CDR3: CASSVGRFANTGELFF. As DNA, the CDR3 is TGTGCCAGCAGCGTTGGACGGTTCGCGAACACCGGGGAGCTGTTTTTT. The chain combines TRBV5-5 with TRBJ2-2; D is undetermined. Per germline, CDR1 SGHKS and CDR2 YYEKEE (reference sequence). Trimming took off 4 bases at V and 0 bases at J, with 13 bases between the two ends. CDR3 length: 16 amino acids.

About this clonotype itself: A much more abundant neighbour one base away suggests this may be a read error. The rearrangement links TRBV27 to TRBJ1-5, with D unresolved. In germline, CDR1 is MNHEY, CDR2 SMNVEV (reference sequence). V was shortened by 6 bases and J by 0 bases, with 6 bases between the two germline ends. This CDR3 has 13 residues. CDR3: CASSRHSNQPQHF. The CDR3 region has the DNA TGTGCCAGCAGCCGGCATAGCAATCAGCCCCAGCATTTT.

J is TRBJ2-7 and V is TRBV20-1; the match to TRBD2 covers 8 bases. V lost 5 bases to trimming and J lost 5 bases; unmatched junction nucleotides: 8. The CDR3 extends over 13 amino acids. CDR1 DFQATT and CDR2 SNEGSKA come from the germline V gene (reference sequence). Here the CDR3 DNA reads TGCAGTGCTCGTCGCAGCGGGAGCAACGAGCAGTACTTC. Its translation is CSARRSGSNEQYF.

CDR3 sequence reads: CSARAPYSNQPQHF. CDR3 bases: TGCAGTGCTAGAGCACCTTATAGCAATCAGCCCCAGCATTTT. The J gene is TRBJ1-5, the V gene TRBV20-1; D gene uncertain. The CDR3 is 14 amino acids. The germline gives CDR1 DFQATT, CDR2 SNEGSKA (reference sequence). Deletions cut 1 base from V and 0 bases from J, with 7 bases between.

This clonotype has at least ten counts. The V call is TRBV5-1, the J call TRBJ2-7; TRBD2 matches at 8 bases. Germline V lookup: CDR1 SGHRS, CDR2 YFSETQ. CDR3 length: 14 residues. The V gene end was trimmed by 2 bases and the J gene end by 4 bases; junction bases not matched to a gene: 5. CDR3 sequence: CASSLTSGKYEQYF. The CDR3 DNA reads TGCGCCAGCAGCTTAACTAGCGGAAAATACGAGCAGTACTTC. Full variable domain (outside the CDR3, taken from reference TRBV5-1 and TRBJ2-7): KAGVTQTPRYLIKTRGQQVTLSCSPISGHRSVSWYQQTPGQGLQFLFEYFSETQRNKGNFPGRFSGRQFSNSRSEMNVSTLELGDSALYLCASSLTSGKYEQYFGPGTRLTVT.

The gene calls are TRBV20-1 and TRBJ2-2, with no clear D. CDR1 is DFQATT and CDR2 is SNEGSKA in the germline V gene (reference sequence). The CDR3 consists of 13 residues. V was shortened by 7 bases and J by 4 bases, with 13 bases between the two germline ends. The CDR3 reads CSVRSPRTGELFF. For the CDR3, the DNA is TGCAGTGTTAGGTCCCCTCGCACCGGGGAGCTGTTTTTT.

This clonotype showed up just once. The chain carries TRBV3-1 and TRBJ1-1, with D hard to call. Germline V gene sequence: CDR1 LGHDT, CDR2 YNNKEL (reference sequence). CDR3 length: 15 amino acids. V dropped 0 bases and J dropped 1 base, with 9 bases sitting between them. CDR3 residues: CASSQDQWTNTEAFF. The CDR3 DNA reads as TGTGCCAGCAGCCAAGATCAGTGGACGAACACTGAAGCTTTCTTT.

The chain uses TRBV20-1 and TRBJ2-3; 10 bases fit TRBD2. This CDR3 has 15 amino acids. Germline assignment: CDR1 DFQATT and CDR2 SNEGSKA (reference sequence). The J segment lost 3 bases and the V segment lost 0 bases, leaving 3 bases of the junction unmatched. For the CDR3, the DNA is TGCAGTGCTAGAGATCCTAGCGGGAGAACAGATACGCAGTATTTT. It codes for CSARDPSGRTDTQYF.

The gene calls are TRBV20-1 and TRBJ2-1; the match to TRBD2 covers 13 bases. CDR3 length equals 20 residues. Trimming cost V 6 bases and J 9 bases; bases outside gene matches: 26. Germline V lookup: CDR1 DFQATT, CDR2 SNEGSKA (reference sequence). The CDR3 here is CSALVSGTSGIRTTVREQFF. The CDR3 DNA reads TGCAGTGCCCTCGTCTCCGGGACTAGCGGGATTAGAACTACTGTTCGTGAGCAGTTCTTC.

The CDR3: CASSYGSAAEAFF. CDR3 nucleotide sequence: TGTGCCAGCAGTTACGGTTCGGCAGCTGAAGCTTTCTTT. The genes are TRBV6-5 and TRBJ1-1; D is unclear. Germline CDR1 and CDR2: MNHEY and SVGAGI. CDR3 length: 13 residues. V gave up 2 bases and J gave up 6 bases, with 10 bases separating them.

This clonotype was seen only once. CDR3 DNA sequence: TGTGCCAGCAGCGTAGGTCCCCGAGGAGGAGAGACCCAGTACTTC. It is translated as CASSVGPRGGETQYF. The J gene is TRBJ2-5, the V gene TRBV9, with D tentatively TRBD2 (5 bases). Trimming removed 0 bases at V and 4 bases at J, with 13 bases between. This CDR3 region has 15 residues. Germline CDR1 is SGDLS and CDR2 is YYNGEE.

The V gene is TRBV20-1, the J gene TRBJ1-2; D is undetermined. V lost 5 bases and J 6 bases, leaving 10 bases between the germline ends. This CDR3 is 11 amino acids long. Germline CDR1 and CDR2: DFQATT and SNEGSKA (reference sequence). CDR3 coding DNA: TGCAGTGCTCGGGTTGGGAATGGCTACACCTTC. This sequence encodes CSARVGNGYTF.

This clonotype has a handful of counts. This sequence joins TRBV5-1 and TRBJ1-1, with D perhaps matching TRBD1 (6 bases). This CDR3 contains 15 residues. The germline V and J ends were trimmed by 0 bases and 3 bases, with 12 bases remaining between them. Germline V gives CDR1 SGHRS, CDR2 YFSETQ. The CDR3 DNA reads TGCGCCAGCAGCTTGGAGACAGGCAGGGACACTGAAGCTTTCTTT. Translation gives CASSLETGRDTEAFF.

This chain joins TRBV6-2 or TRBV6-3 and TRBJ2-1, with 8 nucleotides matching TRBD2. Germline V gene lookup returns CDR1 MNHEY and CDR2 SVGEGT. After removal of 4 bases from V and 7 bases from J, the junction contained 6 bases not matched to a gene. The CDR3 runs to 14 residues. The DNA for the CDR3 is TGTGCCAGCAGTTTTCCCGGGAGGGCGAATGAGCAGTTCTTC. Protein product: CASSFPGRANEQFF.

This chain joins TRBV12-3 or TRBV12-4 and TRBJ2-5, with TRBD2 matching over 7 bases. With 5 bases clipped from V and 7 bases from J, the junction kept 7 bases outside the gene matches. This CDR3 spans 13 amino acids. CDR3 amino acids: CASSPTGGGTQYF. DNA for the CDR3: TGTGCCAGCAGTCCGACGGGGGGAGGGACCCAGTACTTC.

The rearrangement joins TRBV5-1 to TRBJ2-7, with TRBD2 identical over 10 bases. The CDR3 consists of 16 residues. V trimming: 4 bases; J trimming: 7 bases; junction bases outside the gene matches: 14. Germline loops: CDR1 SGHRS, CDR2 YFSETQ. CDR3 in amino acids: CASSPGGAGGPGEQYF. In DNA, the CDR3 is TGCGCCAGCAGCCCCGGAGGAGCGGGAGGGCCGGGTGAGCAGTACTTC.

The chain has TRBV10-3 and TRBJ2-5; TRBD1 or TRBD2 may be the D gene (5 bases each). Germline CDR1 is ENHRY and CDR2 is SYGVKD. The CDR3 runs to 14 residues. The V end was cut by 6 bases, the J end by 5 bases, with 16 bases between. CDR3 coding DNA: TGTGCCATCAGACGGGACCTCGCTAGGGAGACCCAGTACTTC. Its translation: CAIRRDLARETQYF.

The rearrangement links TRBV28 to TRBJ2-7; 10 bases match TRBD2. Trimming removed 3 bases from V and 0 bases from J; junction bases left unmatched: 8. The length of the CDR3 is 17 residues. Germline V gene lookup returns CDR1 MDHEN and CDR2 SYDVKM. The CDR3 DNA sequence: TGTGCCAGCAGTTTGAGCAGCGGGAGGGCGAACTCCTACGAGCAGTACTTC. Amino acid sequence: CASSLSSGRANSYEQYF.

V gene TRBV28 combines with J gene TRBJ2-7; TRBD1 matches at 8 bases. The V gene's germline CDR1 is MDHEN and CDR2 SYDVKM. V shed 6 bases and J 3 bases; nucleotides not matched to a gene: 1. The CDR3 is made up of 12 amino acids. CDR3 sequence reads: CASRQGVYEQYF. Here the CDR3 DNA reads TGTGCCAGCAGACAGGGGGTCTACGAGCAGTACTTC.

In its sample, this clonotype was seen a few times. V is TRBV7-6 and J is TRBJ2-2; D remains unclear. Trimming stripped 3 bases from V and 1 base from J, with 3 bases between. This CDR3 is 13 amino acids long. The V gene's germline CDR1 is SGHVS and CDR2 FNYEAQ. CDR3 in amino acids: CASSFMNTGELFF. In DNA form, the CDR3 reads TGTGCCAGCAGCTTTATGAACACCGGGGAGCTGTTTTTT.

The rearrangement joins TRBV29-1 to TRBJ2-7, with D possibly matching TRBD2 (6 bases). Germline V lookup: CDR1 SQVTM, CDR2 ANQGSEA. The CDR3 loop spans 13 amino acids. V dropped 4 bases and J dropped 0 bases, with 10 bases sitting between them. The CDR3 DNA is TGCAGCGTTGTAGGGAGGTACTCCTACGAGCAGTACTTC. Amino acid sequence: CSVVGRYSYEQYF.

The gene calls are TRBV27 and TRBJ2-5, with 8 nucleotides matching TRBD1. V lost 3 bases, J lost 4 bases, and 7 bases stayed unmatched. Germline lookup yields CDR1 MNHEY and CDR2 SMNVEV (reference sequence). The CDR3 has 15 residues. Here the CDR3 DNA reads TGTGCCAGCAGTTTTGGACAGGGCCTAAGAGAGACCCAGTACTTC. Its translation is CASSFGQGLRETQYF.

CDR3 DNA: TGTGCCAGCAGTTTACGAACGGGGAATGCGGATGAGCAGTTCTTC. Its translation is CASSLRTGNADEQFF. The chain links TRBV12-3 or TRBV12-4 to TRBJ2-1, with D possibly TRBD2 on 5 matching bases. The CDR3 runs 15 residues. V lost 2 bases and J 8 bases, leaving 16 bases between the germline ends.

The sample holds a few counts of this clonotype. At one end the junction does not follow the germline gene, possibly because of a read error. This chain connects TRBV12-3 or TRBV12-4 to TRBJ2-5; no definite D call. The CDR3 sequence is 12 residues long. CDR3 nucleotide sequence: TGTGCCAGCAGTTTAGACCCCGGGCCCCAGTTATTC. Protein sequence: CASSLDPGPQLF.

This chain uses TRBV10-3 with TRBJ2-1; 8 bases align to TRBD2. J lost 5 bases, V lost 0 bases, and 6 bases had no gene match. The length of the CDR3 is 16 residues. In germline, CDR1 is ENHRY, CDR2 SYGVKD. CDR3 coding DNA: TGTGCCATCAGTGAGTCAAGGCTAGCGGGCAACAATGAGCAGTTCTTC. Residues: CAISESRLAGNNEQFF.

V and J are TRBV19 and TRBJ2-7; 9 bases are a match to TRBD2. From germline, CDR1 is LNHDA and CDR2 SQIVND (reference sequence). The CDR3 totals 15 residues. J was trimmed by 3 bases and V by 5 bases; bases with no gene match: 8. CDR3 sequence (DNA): TGTGCCAGTAGTCGTTTAGCGGGAGAAGTCTACGAGCAGTACTTC. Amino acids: CASSRLAGEVYEQYF.

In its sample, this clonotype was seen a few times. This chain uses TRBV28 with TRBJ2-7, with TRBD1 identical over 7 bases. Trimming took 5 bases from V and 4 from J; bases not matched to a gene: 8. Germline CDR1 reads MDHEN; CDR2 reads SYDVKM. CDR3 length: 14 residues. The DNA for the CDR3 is TGTGCCAGCAGTATGCCGGGACAGAGTTACGAGCAGTACTTC. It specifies CASSMPGQSYEQYF.